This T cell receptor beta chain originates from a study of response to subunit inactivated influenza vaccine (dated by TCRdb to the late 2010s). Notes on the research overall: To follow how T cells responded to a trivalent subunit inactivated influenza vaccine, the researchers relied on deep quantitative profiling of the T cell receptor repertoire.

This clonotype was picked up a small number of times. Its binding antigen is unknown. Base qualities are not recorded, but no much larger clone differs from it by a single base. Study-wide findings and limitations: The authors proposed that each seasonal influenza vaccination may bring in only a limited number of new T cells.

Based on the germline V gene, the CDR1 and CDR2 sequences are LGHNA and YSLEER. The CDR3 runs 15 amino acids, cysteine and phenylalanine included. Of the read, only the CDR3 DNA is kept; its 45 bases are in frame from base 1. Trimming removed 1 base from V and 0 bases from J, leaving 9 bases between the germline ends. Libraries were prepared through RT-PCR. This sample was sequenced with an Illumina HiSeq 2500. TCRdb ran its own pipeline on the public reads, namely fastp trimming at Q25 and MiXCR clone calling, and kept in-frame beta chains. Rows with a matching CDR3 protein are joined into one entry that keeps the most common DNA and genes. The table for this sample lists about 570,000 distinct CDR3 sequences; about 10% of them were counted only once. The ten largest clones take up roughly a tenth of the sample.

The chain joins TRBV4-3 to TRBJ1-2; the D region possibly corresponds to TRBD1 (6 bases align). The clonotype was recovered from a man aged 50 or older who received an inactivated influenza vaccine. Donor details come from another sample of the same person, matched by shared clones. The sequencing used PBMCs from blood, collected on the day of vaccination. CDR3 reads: CASSQGGTTNYGYTF. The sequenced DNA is TGCGCCAGCAGCCAAGGAGGGACAACTAACTATGGCTACACCTTC.